This T cell receptor (beta chain) was captured by sequencing in a study of cytomegalovirus exposure and HLA in healthy donors. Researchers ran the PCR with 60 Vbeta and 13 Jbeta primers. Produced via immunoSEQ multiplex PCR; TCRdb's table is partial and in-frame only. The sample shows some 67,000 clones, 78% of them seen only once. Sequencing used PBMCs. This TCR derives from a man aged 40-50 years in good health and CMV-seronegative.

The CDR3 loop is CASSQSIAGRGDQPQHF. The CDR3 coding sequence is TGCGCCAGCAGTCAATCGATTGCGGGTCGGGGAGATCAGCCCCAGCATTTT. The chain uses TRBV23-1 and TRBJ1-5; D is undetermined. TRBV23-1 is sorted into the ORF group, with uncertain function. Trimming stripped 0 bases from V and 5 bases from J, with 17 bases between. The length of the CDR3 is 17 residues.